This TCR beta chain appears in the sequencing data of a study of vaccination and CD4 T cells after COVID-19. Notes on this clonotype: Its antigen remains unidentified.

The CDR3 totals 15 residues. V lost 6 bases and J lost 0, with 13 bases in between. CDR1 is LNHDA, CDR2 SQIVND, per germline (reference sequence). With the Oncomine TCR Beta short-read assay, DNA from cultured CD4+ T cells was sequenced. MiXCR, applied by TCRdb to the PCR reads, yields one record per CDR3 protein. The sample records 20,000 to 25,000 distinct CDR3 sequences, around 45% being singletons. Specified treatment: approximately 11-day PBMC culture with coronavirus spike peptide pools or control peptides (ViraFEST assay). Source material: CD4+ T cells from blood, cultured in vitro. The TCR originated in a human donor who had recovered from COVID-19. The rearrangement uses TRBV19 and TRBJ2-3; a possible D gene is TRBD2 (5 bases). CDR3 residues: CASRGLQISTDTQYF. For the CDR3, the DNA is TGTGCCAGTAGAGGACTCCAGATAAGCACAGATACGCAGTATTTT.